The rows below give T cell receptor beta chains drawn from one sample of a study of blood T cell repertoires in COVID-19. Repertoires were generated with immunoSEQ multiplex PCR, while TCRdb's copy carries only in-frame clones and drops some. The sample has approximately 240,000 clones, 79% seen once; the top ten hold under 4.5%. Sample: peripheral blood. The receptors derive from a woman aged 35 to 49 with active or convalescent COVID-19. Each CDR3 is given with its conserved first and last residue. Fields, in order: J gene, V gene, CDR3 protein.

J gene: TRBJ2-6; V gene: TRBV18; CDR3 protein: CASSPRQSHPSSGANVLTF
J gene: TRBJ1-2; V gene: TRBV19; CDR3 protein: CAIGGKANYGYTF
J gene: TRBJ1-4; V gene: TRBV5-1; CDR3 protein: CASSLALRLYSEKLFF
J gene: TRBJ1-6; V gene: TRBV4-1; CDR3 protein: CASSQEGRGGQAPLHF
J gene: TRBJ1-1; V gene: TRBV7-2; CDR3 protein: CASSLVSTNTEAFF
J gene: TRBJ2-3; V gene: TRBV5-1; CDR3 protein: CASSLAGGGGTDTQYF
J gene: TRBJ2-5; V gene: TRBV7-2; CDR3 protein: CASSPLEGTQYF
J gene: TRBJ2-2; V gene: TRBV2; CDR3 protein: CASSVAGGNTGELFF
J gene: TRBJ1-2; V gene: TRBV10-3; CDR3 protein: CAISEDGGYGYTF
J gene: TRBJ1-2; V gene: TRBV3-1/TRBV3-2; CDR3 protein: CASSQVLLTSQRGGYTF
J gene: TRBJ1-1; V gene: TRBV10-3; CDR3 protein: CAIGADRSGTEAFF
J gene: TRBJ2-3; V gene: TRBV19; CDR3 protein: CASRNTPGSTDTQYF
J gene: TRBJ1-5; V gene: TRBV9; CDR3 protein: CASSVEGVDQPQHF
J gene: TRBJ2-7; V gene: TRBV5-6; CDR3 protein: CASSSRQGGPYEQYF
J gene: TRBJ2-1; V gene: TRBV19; CDR3 protein: CASSNSGGAHEQFF
J gene: TRBJ1-2; V gene: TRBV29-1; CDR3 protein: CSVGAPGQEFYGYTF
J gene: TRBJ1-3; V gene: TRBV7-2; CDR3 protein: CASGTAGNTIYF
J gene: TRBJ1-5; V gene: TRBV28; CDR3 protein: CASRGANQPQHF
J gene: TRBJ2-2; V gene: TRBV6-5; CDR3 protein: CASRRGTGSTGELFF
J gene: TRBJ1-2; V gene: TRBV28; CDR3 protein: CASRGRDREGGYTF
J gene: TRBJ2-7; V gene: TRBV5-6; CDR3 protein: CASSLQGAPSEQYF
J gene: TRBJ1-1; V gene: TRBV10-3; CDR3 protein: CASTGQLNTEAFF
J gene: TRBJ1-2; V gene: TRBV28; CDR3 protein: CATRQGARILSWYGYTF
J gene: TRBJ2-2; V gene: TRBV2; CDR3 protein: CASGAKRGVTGELFF
J gene: TRBJ1-2; V gene: TRBV6-5; CDR3 protein: CASRLNPGTGSGYTF
J gene: TRBJ2-7; V gene: TRBV9; CDR3 protein: CASSVAGLDSYEQYF
J gene: TRBJ1-4; V gene: TRBV4-1; CDR3 protein: CASSQDRTGKHEKLFF
J gene: TRBJ2-3; V gene: TRBV11-2; CDR3 protein: CASSSGQGLTDTQYF
J gene: TRBJ1-5; V gene: TRBV28; CDR3 protein: CASSSRTGGVPLQPQHF
J gene: TRBJ2-2; V gene: TRBV24-1; CDR3 protein: CATSDLWTGGRTGELFF
J gene: TRBJ2-3; V gene: TRBV19; CDR3 protein: CASSMRQDTQYF
J gene: TRBJ1-2; V gene: TRBV6-5; CDR3 protein: CASSYFRGGYGYTF
J gene: TRBJ1-4; V gene: TRBV28; CDR3 protein: CASSLFSGLGEKLFF
J gene: TRBJ2-5; V gene: TRBV9; CDR3 protein: CASSVGLAGGETQYF
J gene: TRBJ2-2; V gene: TRBV7-9; CDR3 protein: CASSWGGTTGELFF
J gene: TRBJ1-5; V gene: TRBV7-2; CDR3 protein: CASSLVQGGRQPQHF
J gene: TRBJ1-5; V gene: TRBV19; CDR3 protein: CASRTMDSSNQPQHF
J gene: TRBJ1-1; V gene: TRBV10-2; CDR3 protein: CASRGRGPDTEAFF
J gene: TRBJ1-1; V gene: TRBV29-1; CDR3 protein: CSASRLEAFF
J gene: TRBJ1-6; V gene: TRBV5-5; CDR3 protein: CASSTRQASSYNSPLHF
J gene: TRBJ2-3; V gene: TRBV10-3; CDR3 protein: CAIRLPGGDTQYF
J gene: TRBJ2-5; V gene: TRBV11-1; CDR3 protein: CASSSRLAGAETQYF
J gene: TRBJ1-1; V gene: TRBV9; CDR3 protein: CASSVAVTGMATEAFF